The 2 T cell receptor beta chains presented below share a single source sample, sequenced in a study of T-cell memory formation after mild COVID-19. Each CDR3 protein gets one entry after TCRdb re-called the 5' RACE reads with MiXCR. The table includes 200,000 to 250,000 distinct CDR3 sequences, 9.5% detected once. Material for sequencing was PBMCs or a T cell subset sorted from them (not recorded which). The receptors stem from a man between 18 and 29 years old who had mild COVID-19 (a few samples of this study predate the infection). Cell type and time point are not known.

This clonotype was detected a few times. V and J are TRBV11-1 and TRBJ2-5, with D possibly TRBD2 on 5 matching bases. Trimming pared 3 bases from V and 5 bases from J, leaving 16 bases between. The CDR3 has 15 amino acids. In germline, CDR1 is SGHAT, CDR2 FQDESV (reference sequence). The CDR3 nucleotides are TGTGCCAGCAGCTTTTCCCCCGGGGTCGGGGAGACCCAGTACTTC. Protein sequence: CASSFSPGVGETQYF.

The chain's CDR3 is CASTSVGNGYTF. The CDR3 DNA is TGTGCCAGCACCTCAGTCGGTAATGGCTACACCTTC. This chain links TRBV11-2 with TRBJ1-2; D remains ambiguous. The germline V and J ends were trimmed by 7 bases and 6 bases, with 12 bases remaining between them. This CDR3 comprises 12 residues. Per the germline V gene, CDR1 is SGHAT and CDR2 is FQNNGV.